This paragraph covers one T cell receptor (beta chain) sequence. This specimen comes from a study of blood T cell repertoires in COVID-19. TCRdb's copy holds only in-frame clones and misses some; the assay was immunoSEQ multiplex PCR. The data show around 320,000 clones, around 90% seen once. The CDR3 is made up of 15 amino acids. Trimming left V 4 bases short and J 8 bases short, with 17 bases between. Germline CDR1 reads SGHTA; CDR2 reads FQGNSA. The TCR comes from a woman younger than 30 with acute COVID-19. V and J are TRBV7-2 and TRBJ1-4; D not certain. Sequenced input: PBMCs or T cells enriched from blood (not recorded which). The CDR3 DNA is TGTGCCAGCAGCTCCGCGGGCGGGCGGGGAGAAAAACTGTTTTTT. Amino acids: CASSSAGGRGEKLFF.